This is a list of T cell receptor beta chains from one sample in a study of T cell responses to AZD1222 COVID-19 vaccine. The data were produced by immunoSEQ multiplex PCR, yet TCRdb's version contains in-frame clones alone and is incomplete. The table records about 110,000 clones, about 80% of them present only once. Sequenced material: peripheral blood, taken on day 0 of AZD1222 vaccination. The receptors here all came from an adult in good health. Both conserved end residues are part of each CDR3. Each record gives: clone size, V gene, J gene, D gene, CDR3 protein, CDR3 DNA. A D gene is named only where the DNA matches it firmly. Part of the rows lack a size; the others show once, few, many or a class for expanded clones.

NA	TRBV27	TRBJ2-7	TRBD2	CASSLGGLAGGTYEQYF	TGTGCCAGCAGTCTTGGGGGACTAGCGGGAGGTACCTACGAGCAGTACTTC
NA	TRBV29-1	TRBJ2-1	TRBD1	CSVGGTGAQGNSNEQFF	TGCAGCGTTGGCGGCACAGGGGCGCAGGGTAACTCCAATGAGCAGTTCTTC
NA	TRBV15	TRBJ2-1	TRBD2	CATSRDRLAGSNEQFF	TGTGCCACCAGCAGAGATCGGCTAGCGGGAAGCAATGAGCAGTTCTTC
NA	TRBV7-9	TRBJ1-3	NA	CASSSGQPGNTIYF	TGTGCCAGCAGCTCCGGACAGCCAGGAAACACCATATATTTT
NA	TRBV28	TRBJ2-3	TRBD2	CASSPAGIGGYTQYF	TGTGCCAGCAGCCCAGCGGGAATAGGAGGTTATACGCAGTATTTT
NA	TRBV19	TRBJ1-5	NA	CASRDGGGNQPQHF	TGTGCCAGTCGGGACGGGGGCGGCAATCAGCCCCAGCATTTT
NA	TRBV2	TRBJ1-5	NA	CASTQNSNQPQHF	TGTGCCAGCACACAGAATAGCAATCAGCCCCAGCATTTT
NA	TRBV14	TRBJ1-1	NA	CASSQAPRGRGEAFF	TGTGCCAGCAGCCAAGCGCCCCGGGGGCGCGGTGAAGCTTTCTTT
NA	TRBV5-4	TRBJ2-5	NA	CASSLRETQYF	TGTGCCAGCAGCTTGCGAGAGACCCAGTACTTC
NA	TRBV12-3/TRBV12-4	TRBJ2-5	NA	CASSPEYQETQYF	TGTGCCAGCAGCCCAGAGTACCAAGAGACCCAGTACTTC
NA	TRBV27	TRBJ1-6	NA	CASRTGGLSPLHF	TGTGCCAGCCGGACGGGGGGGCTATCACCCCTCCACTTT
NA	TRBV7-2	TRBJ1-2	TRBD1	CASSPGQGLPRGYTF	TGTGCCAGCAGCCCTGGACAGGGACTTCCGAGGGGCTACACCTTC
NA	TRBV19	TRBJ2-6	NA	CASSIVGGPGANVLTF	TGTGCCAGTAGTATAGTGGGCGGGCCCGGGGCCAACGTCCTGACTTTC
NA	TRBV6-5	TRBJ2-3	TRBD2	CASWSGGNTDTQYF	TGTGCCAGCTGGAGCGGGGGGAACACAGATACGCAGTATTTT
NA	TRBV15	TRBJ2-7	NA	CATSRAGRSYEQYF	TGTGCCACCAGCAGAGCGGGGAGGTCCTACGAGCAGTACTTC
NA	TRBV9	TRBJ1-4	NA	CASSAGLTNEKLFF	TGTGCCAGCAGCGCGGGCCTAACTAATGAAAAACTGTTTTTT
once	TRBV24-1	TRBJ1-2	NA	CATSDWTGLYGYTF	TGTGCCACCAGTGACTGGACCGGCCTCTATGGCTACACCTTC
once	TRBV28	TRBJ2-7	TRBD1	CASSSVQGAEQYF	TGTGCCAGCAGTTCAGTACAGGGGGCCGAGCAGTACTTC
NA	TRBV7-3	TRBJ2-3	TRBD2	CASSLLGFAGGQDTQYF	TGTGCCAGCAGCTTATTGGGATTTGCGGGAGGGCAAGATACGCAGTATTTT
NA	TRBV2	TRBJ2-5	TRBD1	CASNTIRGPITSRETQYF	TGTGCCAGTAACACTATCAGGGGGCCGATTACCTCTAGAGAGACCCAGTACTTC
NA	TRBV29-1	TRBJ2-7	TRBD1	CSVTTGVSSYEQYF	TGCAGCGTTACGACAGGGGTCAGCTCCTACGAGCAGTACTTC
NA	TRBV4-1	TRBJ1-2	NA	CASSQGGTGLLYGYTF	TGCGCCAGCAGCCAAGGGGGAACGGGACTGCTCTATGGCTACACCTTC
NA	TRBV6-5	TRBJ2-7	TRBD1	CASSRGLYPSYEQYF	TGTGCCAGCAGTAGGGGGCTCTACCCCTCCTACGAGCAGTACTTC
few	TRBV7-2	TRBJ1-1	NA	CASSTELNTEAFF	TGTGCCAGCAGCACTGAGTTGAACACTGAAGCTTTCTTT
many	TRBV7-2	TRBJ2-2	NA	CASSSTGNTGELFF	TGTGCCAGCAGCTCAACAGGGAACACCGGGGAGCTGTTTTTT
few	TRBV5-1	TRBJ2-5	NA	CASSLDPGAETQYF	TGCGCCAGCAGCTTGGATCCGGGGGCGGAGACCCAGTACTTC
NA	TRBV19	TRBJ1-2	NA	CASSIVSAGKYGYTF	TGTGCCAGTAGTATAGTATCCGCAGGGAAGTATGGCTACACCTTC
NA	TRBV5-4	TRBJ1-2	NA	CASSLSDRPNYGYTF	TGTGCCAGCAGCTTATCTGACAGGCCTAACTATGGCTACACCTTC
NA	TRBV18	TRBJ2-2	NA	CASSPGGTGELFF	TGTGCCAGCTCACCAGGAGGCACCGGGGAGCTGTTTTTT
NA	TRBV19	TRBJ1-2	NA	CASSNPGASGYTF	TGTGCCAGTAGTAATCCGGGGGCGAGTGGCTACACCTTC
NA	TRBV30	TRBJ1-1	TRBD1	CAWRGTGEGAEAFF	TGTGCCTGGAGGGGGACAGGGGAGGGGGCTGAAGCTTTCTTT
NA	TRBV6-5	TRBJ2-7	TRBD1	CASMRTGQYSYEQYF	TGTGCCAGCATGCGGACAGGGCAATACTCCTACGAGCAGTACTTC
NA	TRBV4-1	TRBJ2-7	TRBD2	CASSQDGVGGRGPYEQYF	TGCGCCAGCAGCCAAGATGGGGTTGGCGGGAGGGGGCCCTACGAGCAGTACTTC
NA	TRBV25-1	TRBJ2-7	TRBD1	CASRGSGGPAPYEQYF	TGTGCCAGCAGAGGGTCAGGGGGCCCTGCTCCCTACGAGCAGTACTTC
once	TRBV30	TRBJ1-3	TRBD1	CAWSRGLRSSGNTIYF	TGTGCCTGGAGTAGGGGGCTCCGGAGCTCTGGAAACACCATATATTTT
NA	TRBV11-2	TRBJ1-4	NA	CASSFGATNEKLFF	TGTGCCAGCAGCTTCGGGGCAACTAATGAAAAACTGTTTTTT
NA	TRBV5-4	TRBJ1-2	NA	CASSLEAGVGGYTF	TGTGCCAGCAGCTTAGAAGCAGGGGTCGGTGGCTACACCTTC
NA	TRBV11-2	TRBJ2-3	TRBD2	CASSPGTNKDTQYF	TGTGCCAGCAGCCCCGGGACTAATAAGGATACGCAGTATTTT
NA	TRBV19	TRBJ2-7	NA	CASSIAQRAEQYF	TGTGCCAGTAGTATAGCGCAGCGAGCCGAGCAGTACTTC
NA	TRBV5-1	TRBJ2-3	NA	CASSLWGDTQYF	TGCGCCAGCAGCTTGTGGGGAGATACGCAGTATTTT
NA	TRBV28	TRBJ2-5	NA	CASSLRTGGETQYF	TGTGCCAGCAGTTTGCGGACCGGCGGGGAGACCCAGTACTTC
NA	TRBV19	TRBJ2-2	TRBD1	CASSPDRGEGELFF	TGTGCCAGTAGTCCCGACAGGGGCGAGGGGGAGCTGTTTTTT
NA	TRBV5-1	TRBJ2-1	NA	CASSSGMTYNEQFF	TGCGCCAGCAGCTCGGGAATGACCTACAATGAGCAGTTCTTC
few	TRBV6-5	TRBJ1-6	NA	CASSYDSDNSPLHF	TGTGCCAGCAGTTACGACAGCGATAATTCACCCCTCCACTTT
NA	TRBV6-5	TRBJ1-5	NA	CASTGTINQPQHF	TGTGCCAGCACTGGGACAATCAATCAGCCCCAGCATTTT
NA	TRBV5-5	TRBJ2-7	NA	CASSRGGYYEQYF	TGTGCCAGCAGCCGAGGGGGTTACTACGAGCAGTACTTC